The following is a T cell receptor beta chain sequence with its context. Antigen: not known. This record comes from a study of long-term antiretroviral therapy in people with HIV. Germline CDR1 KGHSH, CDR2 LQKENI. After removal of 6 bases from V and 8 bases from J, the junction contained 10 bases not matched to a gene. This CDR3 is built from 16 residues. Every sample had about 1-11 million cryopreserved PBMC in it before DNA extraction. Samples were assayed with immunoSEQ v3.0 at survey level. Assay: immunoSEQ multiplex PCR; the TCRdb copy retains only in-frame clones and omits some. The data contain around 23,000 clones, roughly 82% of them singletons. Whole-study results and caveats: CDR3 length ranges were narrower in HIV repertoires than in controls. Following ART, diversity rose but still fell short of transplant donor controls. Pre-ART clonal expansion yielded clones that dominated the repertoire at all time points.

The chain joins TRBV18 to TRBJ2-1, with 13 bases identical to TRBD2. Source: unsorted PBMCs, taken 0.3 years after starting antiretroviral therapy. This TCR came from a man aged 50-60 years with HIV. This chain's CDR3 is CASSPFGTSGIDEQFF. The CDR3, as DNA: TGTGCCAGCTCGCCTTTCGGGACTAGCGGGATAGATGAGCAGTTCTTC.